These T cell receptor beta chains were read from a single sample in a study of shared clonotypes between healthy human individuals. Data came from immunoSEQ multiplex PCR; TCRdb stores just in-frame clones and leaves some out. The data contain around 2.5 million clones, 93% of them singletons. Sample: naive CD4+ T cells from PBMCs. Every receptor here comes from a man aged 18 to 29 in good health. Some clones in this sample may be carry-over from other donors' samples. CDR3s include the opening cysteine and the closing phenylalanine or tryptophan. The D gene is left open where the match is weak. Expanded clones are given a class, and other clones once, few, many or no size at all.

CDR3 protein: CASRPHRESSYNEQFF; CDR3 DNA: TGTGCCAGCAGACCACACCGGGAAAGCTCCTACAATGAGCAGTTCTTC; clone size: NA; V gene: TRBV7-2; D gene: NA; J gene: TRBJ2-1
CDR3 protein: CASSEWRDRGYTF; CDR3 DNA: TGTGCCAGCAGTGAGTGGCGAGATAGAGGCTACACCTTC; clone size: NA; V gene: TRBV6-1; D gene: NA; J gene: TRBJ1-2
CDR3 protein: CASSLPLLGYTF; CDR3 DNA: TGTGCCAGCAGTTTACCCCTCCTCGGCTACACCTTC; clone size: NA; V gene: TRBV28; D gene: NA; J gene: TRBJ1-2
CDR3 protein: CASSSERGRGAEAFF; CDR3 DNA: TGTGCCAGCAGCTCGGAAAGGGGCAGGGGGGCTGAAGCTTTCTTT; clone size: NA; V gene: TRBV7-9; D gene: TRBD1; J gene: TRBJ1-1
CDR3 protein: CASSLTLASSEQFF; CDR3 DNA: TGTGCCAGCAGCCTCACGCTAGCCTCCAGCGAGCAGTTCTTC; clone size: NA; V gene: TRBV7-3; D gene: NA; J gene: TRBJ2-1
CDR3 protein: CASSQVGIPYEQYF; CDR3 DNA: TGTGCCAGCAGCCAAGTCGGCATCCCTTACGAGCAGTACTTC; clone size: NA; V gene: TRBV14; D gene: NA; J gene: TRBJ2-7
CDR3 protein: CASSYSPNQPQHF; CDR3 DNA: TGTGCCAGCAGTTACTCACCGAATCAGCCCCAGCATTTT; clone size: once; V gene: TRBV6-5; D gene: NA; J gene: TRBJ1-5
CDR3 protein: CASSFTGTGGFDNEKLFF; CDR3 DNA: TGTGCCAGCAGCTTCACTGGGACAGGGGGTTTCGATAATGAAAAACTGTTTTTT; clone size: NA; V gene: TRBV7-8; D gene: TRBD1; J gene: TRBJ1-4
CDR3 protein: CASIFGDPAVTQYF; CDR3 DNA: TGTGCCAGCATCTTCGGGGATCCAGCTGTGACGCAGTATTTT; clone size: NA; V gene: TRBV6-6; D gene: NA; J gene: TRBJ2-3
CDR3 protein: CASSYSPPRGNTIYF; CDR3 DNA: TGTGCCAGCAGTTACTCTCCCCCACGTGGAAACACCATATATTTT; clone size: NA; V gene: TRBV6-5; D gene: NA; J gene: TRBJ1-3
CDR3 protein: CASSVPGTPLAKNIQYF; CDR3 DNA: TGTGCCAGCAGTGTTCCCGGGACACCTTTAGCCAAAAACATTCAGTACTTC; clone size: NA; V gene: TRBV28; D gene: NA; J gene: TRBJ2-4
CDR3 protein: CAIRRTGALAGANVLTF; CDR3 DNA: TGTGCCATCAGGAGAACAGGGGCGCTGGCTGGGGCCAACGTCCTGACTTTC; clone size: NA; V gene: TRBV10-3; D gene: TRBD1; J gene: TRBJ2-6
CDR3 protein: CASSSTGISYEQYF; CDR3 DNA: TGTGCCAGCAGTTCCACAGGGATTTCCTACGAGCAGTACTTC; clone size: NA; V gene: TRBV6-5; D gene: NA; J gene: TRBJ2-7
CDR3 protein: CASGEDYNEQFF; CDR3 DNA: TGTGCCAGCGGGGAGGACTACAATGAGCAGTTCTTC; clone size: NA; V gene: TRBV19; D gene: NA; J gene: TRBJ2-1
CDR3 protein: CASSLVDRWYEQYF; CDR3 DNA: TGTGCCAGCAGCTTAGTAGACAGATGGTACGAGCAGTACTTC; clone size: NA; V gene: TRBV11-1; D gene: NA; J gene: TRBJ2-7
CDR3 protein: CASSQWAGTLIETQYF; CDR3 DNA: TGTGCCAGCAGCCAATGGGCGGGGACTCTCATCGAGACCCAGTACTTC; clone size: NA; V gene: TRBV5-6; D gene: NA; J gene: TRBJ2-5
CDR3 protein: CASSPPGLRALYEQYF; CDR3 DNA: TGTGCCAGTAGTCCTCCCGGACTCCGAGCCCTCTACGAGCAGTACTTC; clone size: NA; V gene: TRBV19; D gene: NA; J gene: TRBJ2-7
CDR3 protein: CASSVSRADEQFF; CDR3 DNA: TGTGCCAGCAGCGTATCGCGGGCCGATGAGCAGTTCTTC; clone size: NA; V gene: TRBV5-6; D gene: NA; J gene: TRBJ2-1
CDR3 protein: CASSPRQESTDTQYF; CDR3 DNA: TGTGCCAGCTCCCCACGACAGGAATCCACAGATACGCAGTATTTT; clone size: NA; V gene: TRBV18; D gene: NA; J gene: TRBJ2-3
CDR3 protein: CASSILLGDTSTDTQYF; CDR3 DNA: TGTGCCAGTAGTATTTTGTTAGGGGACACTAGCACAGATACGCAGTATTTT; clone size: NA; V gene: TRBV19; D gene: NA; J gene: TRBJ2-3
CDR3 protein: CASRTDWGAGSEAFF; CDR3 DNA: TGTGCCAGCAGGACTGACTGGGGGGCCGGTTCTGAAGCTTTCTTT; clone size: NA; V gene: TRBV2; D gene: NA; J gene: TRBJ1-1
CDR3 protein: CASSLEQGYYEQYF; CDR3 DNA: TGTGCCAGCAGCTTAGAACAGGGGTACTACGAGCAGTACTTC; clone size: NA; V gene: TRBV7-9; D gene: TRBD1; J gene: TRBJ2-7
CDR3 protein: CASSRHRGGANEKLFF; CDR3 DNA: TGTGCCAGCAGTCGACACCGAGGGGGCGCGAATGAAAAACTGTTTTTT; clone size: NA; V gene: TRBV28; D gene: TRBD1; J gene: TRBJ1-4
CDR3 protein: CASSQLAFGELFF; CDR3 DNA: TGTGCCAGCAGCCAATTAGCCTTCGGGGAGCTGTTTTTT; clone size: NA; V gene: TRBV4-2; D gene: NA; J gene: TRBJ2-2
CDR3 protein: CASRPQGNTEAFF; CDR3 DNA: TGTGCCAGTAGACCTCAGGGGAACACTGAAGCTTTCTTT; clone size: NA; V gene: TRBV19; D gene: NA; J gene: TRBJ1-1
CDR3 protein: CASSLRASGYGELFF; CDR3 DNA: TGCGCCAGCAGCTTGAGAGCTAGCGGTTACGGGGAGCTGTTTTTT; clone size: NA; V gene: TRBV5-1; D gene: TRBD2; J gene: TRBJ2-2
CDR3 protein: CASSQGWARKISGEAFF; CDR3 DNA: TGCGCCAGCAGCCAAGGATGGGCGCGGAAGATAAGTGGGGAAGCTTTCTTT; clone size: few; V gene: TRBV4-1; D gene: NA; J gene: TRBJ1-1
CDR3 protein: CATFSYRGGWSNQPQHF; CDR3 DNA: TGTGCCACCTTTAGCTACAGGGGGGGTTGGAGCAATCAGCCCCAGCATTTT; clone size: NA; V gene: TRBV28; D gene: TRBD1; J gene: TRBJ1-5
CDR3 protein: CASVPSGAFYGYTF; CDR3 DNA: TGTGCCAGCGTTCCTTCGGGGGCCTTCTATGGCTACACCTTC; clone size: once; V gene: TRBV2; D gene: NA; J gene: TRBJ1-2
CDR3 protein: CASSQQGQNYGYTF; CDR3 DNA: TGTGCCAGCAGCCAACAGGGCCAGAACTATGGCTACACCTTC; clone size: NA; V gene: TRBV11-2; D gene: NA; J gene: TRBJ1-2
CDR3 protein: CSVEGTDTEAFF; CDR3 DNA: TGCAGCGTTGAAGGGACAGACACTGAAGCTTTCTTT; clone size: NA; V gene: TRBV29-1; D gene: NA; J gene: TRBJ1-1
CDR3 protein: CASSTRQYNEQFF; CDR3 DNA: TGTGCCAGCAGCACACGACAGTACAATGAGCAGTTCTTC; clone size: NA; V gene: TRBV14; D gene: NA; J gene: TRBJ2-1
CDR3 protein: CASSPHSVPRYEQYF; CDR3 DNA: TGTGCCAGTAGTCCACATAGCGTGCCCAGATACGAGCAGTACTTC; clone size: NA; V gene: TRBV19; D gene: NA; J gene: TRBJ2-7
CDR3 protein: CASGGTSLPSSTDTQYF; CDR3 DNA: TGTGCCAGCGGTGGGACTTCTTTACCTTCTAGCACAGATACGCAGTATTTT; clone size: NA; V gene: TRBV21-1; D gene: NA; J gene: TRBJ2-3
CDR3 protein: CASSYSQGALWGQYF; CDR3 DNA: TGTGCCAGCAGTTACTCGCAGGGGGCATTATGGGGGCAGTACTTC; clone size: NA; V gene: TRBV6-5; D gene: TRBD1; J gene: TRBJ2-7
CDR3 protein: CASSPYPGTSGEQYF; CDR3 DNA: TGCGCCAGCAGCCCGTACCCCGGGACTAGCGGCGAGCAGTACTTC; clone size: NA; V gene: TRBV5-1; D gene: TRBD2; J gene: TRBJ2-7
CDR3 protein: CASSSQGAGTDTQYF; CDR3 DNA: TGTGCCAGCAGTTCCCAGGGGGCGGGCACAGATACGCAGTATTTT; clone size: NA; V gene: TRBV28; D gene: TRBD1; J gene: TRBJ2-3
CDR3 protein: CASSPGQGMDTGELFF; CDR3 DNA: TGTGCCAGCAGCCCCGGACAGGGAATGGACACCGGGGAGCTGTTTTTT; clone size: NA; V gene: TRBV7-9; D gene: TRBD1; J gene: TRBJ2-2
CDR3 protein: CASSGGANNEQFF; CDR3 DNA: TGTGCCAGCAGCGGCGGGGCAAACAATGAGCAGTTCTTC; clone size: NA; V gene: TRBV5-4; D gene: NA; J gene: TRBJ2-1
CDR3 protein: CASSPRSNSYNEQFF; CDR3 DNA: TGTGCCAGCAGCCCTAGGTCGAACTCCTACAATGAGCAGTTCTTC; clone size: NA; V gene: TRBV11-3; D gene: NA; J gene: TRBJ2-1
CDR3 protein: CASSPPITDRGTDTQYF; CDR3 DNA: TGTGCCAGCTCACCACCGATTACCGACAGGGGCACAGATACGCAGTATTTT; clone size: NA; V gene: TRBV18; D gene: TRBD1; J gene: TRBJ2-3
CDR3 protein: CASSDNYRGPPLHF; CDR3 DNA: TGCGCCAGCAGCGATAATTACAGGGGTCCACCCCTCCACTTT; clone size: NA; V gene: TRBV5-1; D gene: TRBD1; J gene: TRBJ1-6
CDR3 protein: CASSSRAISYNEQFF; CDR3 DNA: TGTGCCAGCAGTTCGAGGGCCATCTCCTACAATGAGCAGTTCTTC; clone size: NA; V gene: TRBV27; D gene: NA; J gene: TRBJ2-1
CDR3 protein: CASSVTGGDTEAFF; CDR3 DNA: TGCGCCAGCAGCGTAACAGGGGGAGATACTGAAGCTTTCTTT; clone size: NA; V gene: TRBV5-1; D gene: TRBD1; J gene: TRBJ1-1
CDR3 protein: CASRWGSNQPQHF; CDR3 DNA: TGTGCCAGCCGTTGGGGTAGCAATCAGCCCCAGCATTTT; clone size: NA; V gene: TRBV28; D gene: NA; J gene: TRBJ1-5
CDR3 protein: CASSQRQGSNEKLFF; CDR3 DNA: TGTGCCAGCAGCCAAAGACAGGGGTCTAATGAAAAACTGTTTTTT; clone size: few; V gene: TRBV4-2; D gene: TRBD1; J gene: TRBJ1-4
CDR3 protein: CASSEIAGGLNYGYTF; CDR3 DNA: TGTGCCAGCAGTGAAATCGCCGGGGGACTTAACTATGGCTACACCTTC; clone size: NA; V gene: TRBV6-1; D gene: NA; J gene: TRBJ1-2
CDR3 protein: CASSLGQVDQDTQYF; CDR3 DNA: TGCGCCAGCAGCTTAGGACAGGTAGACCAAGATACGCAGTATTTT; clone size: NA; V gene: TRBV5-1; D gene: TRBD1; J gene: TRBJ2-3
CDR3 protein: CASQARSNTGELFF; CDR3 DNA: TGTGCCAGCCAGGCCAGGTCGAACACCGGGGAGCTGTTTTTT; clone size: NA; V gene: TRBV6-5; D gene: NA; J gene: TRBJ2-2
CDR3 protein: CASTPTPYSSYTF; CDR3 DNA: TGTGCCAGCACCCCGACCCCTTATTCGAGCTACACCTTC; clone size: NA; V gene: TRBV28; D gene: NA; J gene: TRBJ1-2
CDR3 protein: CASSLDSYNEQFF; CDR3 DNA: TGTGCCAGCAGTCTAGACTCCTACAATGAGCAGTTCTTC; clone size: NA; V gene: TRBV28; D gene: NA; J gene: TRBJ2-1
CDR3 protein: CAISESGGRREQYF; CDR3 DNA: TGTGCCATCAGTGAGTCCGGCGGGAGACGCGAGCAGTACTTC; clone size: NA; V gene: TRBV10-3; D gene: TRBD2; J gene: TRBJ2-7
CDR3 protein: CASSTTGTGNYEQYF; CDR3 DNA: TGTGCCAGCTCGACAACCGGGACAGGTAACTACGAGCAGTACTTC; clone size: NA; V gene: TRBV18; D gene: TRBD1; J gene: TRBJ2-7
CDR3 protein: CASSSLGEYYGYTF; CDR3 DNA: TGTGCCAGCAGTTCCCTGGGGGAATACTATGGCTACACCTTC; clone size: NA; V gene: TRBV28; D gene: NA; J gene: TRBJ1-2
CDR3 protein: CASRLLAGDEQFF; CDR3 DNA: TGTGCAAGTCGCTTACTAGCGGGGGATGAGCAGTTCTTC; clone size: NA; V gene: TRBV12-2; D gene: NA; J gene: TRBJ2-1
CDR3 protein: CASSENPGGLYEQYF; CDR3 DNA: TGTGCCAGCAGTGAGAATCCAGGGGGACTCTACGAGCAGTACTTC; clone size: NA; V gene: TRBV2; D gene: NA; J gene: TRBJ2-7
CDR3 protein: CASSQRTYEQYF; CDR3 DNA: TGTGCCAGCTCACAACGGACCTACGAGCAGTACTTC; clone size: few; V gene: TRBV18; D gene: NA; J gene: TRBJ2-7
CDR3 protein: CAWSVLSAGVYNEQFF; CDR3 DNA: TGTGCCTGGAGTGTACTGTCGGCAGGGGTTTACAATGAGCAGTTCTTC; clone size: NA; V gene: TRBV30; D gene: NA; J gene: TRBJ2-1
CDR3 protein: CASSFFFRGDRGGYTF; CDR3 DNA: TGTGCCAGCAGCTTTTTCTTTCGCGGCGACAGGGGTGGCTACACCTTC; clone size: NA; V gene: TRBV7-9; D gene: TRBD1; J gene: TRBJ1-2
CDR3 protein: CASSPPGGGEKLFF; CDR3 DNA: TGTGCCAGCAGCCCCCCCGGGGGCGGAGAAAAACTGTTTTTT; clone size: NA; V gene: TRBV28; D gene: NA; J gene: TRBJ1-4